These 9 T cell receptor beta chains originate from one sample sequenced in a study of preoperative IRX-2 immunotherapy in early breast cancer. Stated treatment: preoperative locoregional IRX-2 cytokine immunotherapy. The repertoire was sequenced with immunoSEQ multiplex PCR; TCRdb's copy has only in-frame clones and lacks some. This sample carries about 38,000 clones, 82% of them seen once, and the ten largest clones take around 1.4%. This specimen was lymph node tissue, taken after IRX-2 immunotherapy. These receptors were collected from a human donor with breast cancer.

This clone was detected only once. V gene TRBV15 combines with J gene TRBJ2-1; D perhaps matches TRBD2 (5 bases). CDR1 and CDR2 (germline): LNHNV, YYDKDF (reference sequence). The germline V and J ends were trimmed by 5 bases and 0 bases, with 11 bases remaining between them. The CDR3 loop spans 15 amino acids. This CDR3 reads CATSPRGVSYNEQFF. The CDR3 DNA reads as TGTGCCACCAGCCCCCGGGGAGTCTCCTACAATGAGCAGTTCTTC.

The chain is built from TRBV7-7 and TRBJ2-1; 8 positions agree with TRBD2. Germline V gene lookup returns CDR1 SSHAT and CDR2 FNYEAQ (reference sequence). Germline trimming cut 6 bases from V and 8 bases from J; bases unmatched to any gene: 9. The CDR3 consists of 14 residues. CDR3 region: CASSPGRECDEQFF. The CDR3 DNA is TGTGCCAGCAGTCCCGGGAGGGAATGTGATGAGCAGTTCTTC.

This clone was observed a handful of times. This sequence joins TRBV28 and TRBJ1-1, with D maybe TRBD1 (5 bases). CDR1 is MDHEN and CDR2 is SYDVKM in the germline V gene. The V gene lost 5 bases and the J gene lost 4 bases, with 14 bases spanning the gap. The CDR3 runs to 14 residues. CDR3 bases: TGTGCCAGCAGTCCCCCCGGCAGGGCCACTGAAGCTTTCTTT. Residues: CASSPPGRATEAFF.

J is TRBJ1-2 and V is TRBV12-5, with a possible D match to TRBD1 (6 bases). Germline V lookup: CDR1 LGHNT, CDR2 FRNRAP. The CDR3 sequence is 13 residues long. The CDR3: CASMMGGSYGYTF. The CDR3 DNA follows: TGTGCCAGCATGATGGGGGGCAGCTATGGCTACACCTTC.

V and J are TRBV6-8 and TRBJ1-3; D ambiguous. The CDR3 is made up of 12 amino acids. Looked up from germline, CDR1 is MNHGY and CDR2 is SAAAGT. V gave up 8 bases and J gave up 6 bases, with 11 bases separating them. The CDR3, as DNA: TGTGCCAGCCGGATGGGGTCAAACACCATATATTTT. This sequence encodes CASRMGSNTIYF.

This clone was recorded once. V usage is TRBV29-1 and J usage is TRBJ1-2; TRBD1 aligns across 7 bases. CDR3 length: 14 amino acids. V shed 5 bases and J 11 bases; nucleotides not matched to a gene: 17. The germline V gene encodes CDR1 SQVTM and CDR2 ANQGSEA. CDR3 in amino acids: CSVRERERAGGYTF. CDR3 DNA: TGCAGCGTTCGGGAAAGGGAGCGCGCAGGGGGATACACCTTC.

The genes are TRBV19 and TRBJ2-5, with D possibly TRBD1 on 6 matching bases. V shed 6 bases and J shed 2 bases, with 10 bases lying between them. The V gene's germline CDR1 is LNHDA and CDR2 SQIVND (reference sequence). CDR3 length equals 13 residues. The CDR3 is CASREQGQETQYF. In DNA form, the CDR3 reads TGTGCCAGTAGGGAGCAGGGGCAAGAGACCCAGTACTTC.

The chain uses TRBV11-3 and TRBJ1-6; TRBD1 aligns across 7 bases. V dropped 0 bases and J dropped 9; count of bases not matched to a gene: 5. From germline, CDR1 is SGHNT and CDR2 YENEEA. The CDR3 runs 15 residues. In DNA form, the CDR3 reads TGTGCCAGCAGCTTAGAATCAGGGGGACGTTCACCCCTCCACTTT. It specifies CASSLESGGRSPLHF.

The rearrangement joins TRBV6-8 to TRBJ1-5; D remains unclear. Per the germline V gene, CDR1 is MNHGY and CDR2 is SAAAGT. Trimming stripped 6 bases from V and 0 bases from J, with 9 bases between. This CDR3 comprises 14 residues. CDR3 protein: CASRPDHSNQPQHF. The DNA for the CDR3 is TGTGCCAGCAGGCCCGACCATAGCAATCAGCCCCAGCATTTT.